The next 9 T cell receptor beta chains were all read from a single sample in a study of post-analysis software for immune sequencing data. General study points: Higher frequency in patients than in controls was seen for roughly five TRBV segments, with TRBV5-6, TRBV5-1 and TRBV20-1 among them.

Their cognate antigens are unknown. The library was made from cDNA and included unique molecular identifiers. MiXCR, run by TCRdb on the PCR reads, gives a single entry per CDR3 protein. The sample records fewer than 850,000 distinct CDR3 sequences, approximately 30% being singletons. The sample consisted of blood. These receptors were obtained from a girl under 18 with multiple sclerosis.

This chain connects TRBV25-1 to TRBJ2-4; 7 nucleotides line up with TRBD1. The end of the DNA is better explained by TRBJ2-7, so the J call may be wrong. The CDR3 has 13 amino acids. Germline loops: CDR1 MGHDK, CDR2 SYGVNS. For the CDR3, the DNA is TGTGCCAGCAGGGACAGGTTGACCTACGAGCAGTACTTC. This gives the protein CASRDRLTYEQYF.

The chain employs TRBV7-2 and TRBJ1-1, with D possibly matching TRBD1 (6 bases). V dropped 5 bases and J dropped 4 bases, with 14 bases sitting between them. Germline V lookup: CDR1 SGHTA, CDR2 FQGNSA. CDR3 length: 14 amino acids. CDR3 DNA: TGTGCCAGCAGCGTTTCGCAGGGGAGCACTGAAGCTTTCTTT. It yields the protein CASSVSQGSTEAFF.

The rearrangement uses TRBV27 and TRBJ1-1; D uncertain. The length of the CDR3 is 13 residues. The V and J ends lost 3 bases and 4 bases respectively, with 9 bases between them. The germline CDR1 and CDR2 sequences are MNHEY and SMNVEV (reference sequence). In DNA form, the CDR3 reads TGTGCCAGCAGTTTTTCTGCTGGCACTGAAGCTTTCTTT. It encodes CASSFSAGTEAFF.

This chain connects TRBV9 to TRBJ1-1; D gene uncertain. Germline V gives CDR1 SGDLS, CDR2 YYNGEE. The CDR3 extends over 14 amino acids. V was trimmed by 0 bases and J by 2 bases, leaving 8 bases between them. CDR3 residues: CASSVEGSNTEAFF. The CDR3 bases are TGTGCCAGCAGCGTAGAGGGCTCCAACACTGAAGCTTTCTTT.

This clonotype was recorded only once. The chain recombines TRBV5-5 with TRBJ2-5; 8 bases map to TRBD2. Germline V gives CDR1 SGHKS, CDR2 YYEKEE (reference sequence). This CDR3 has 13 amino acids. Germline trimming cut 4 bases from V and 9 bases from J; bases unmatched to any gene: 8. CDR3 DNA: TGTGCCAGCAGCCTAACTACGGGAGGGGCCCAGTACTTC. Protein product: CASSLTTGGAQYF.

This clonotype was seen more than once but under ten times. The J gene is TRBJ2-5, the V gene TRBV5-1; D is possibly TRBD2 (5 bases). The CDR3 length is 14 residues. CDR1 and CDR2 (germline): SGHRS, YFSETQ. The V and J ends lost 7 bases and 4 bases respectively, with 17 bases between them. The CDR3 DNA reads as TGCGCCAGCCGGGGTGGGGTACTAGGAGAGACCCAGTACTTC. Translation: CASRGGVLGETQYF. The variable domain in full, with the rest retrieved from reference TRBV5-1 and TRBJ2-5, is KAGVTQTPRYLIKTRGQQVTLSCSPISGHRSVSWYQQTPGQGLQFLFEYFSETQRNKGNFPGRFSGRQFSNSRSEMNVSTLELGDSALYLCASRGGVLGETQYFGPGTRLLVL.

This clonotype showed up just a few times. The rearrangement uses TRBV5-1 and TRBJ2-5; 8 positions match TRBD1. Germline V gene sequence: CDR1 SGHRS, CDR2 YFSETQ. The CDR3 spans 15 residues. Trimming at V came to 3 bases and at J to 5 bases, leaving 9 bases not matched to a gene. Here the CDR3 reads CASSSVQGAEETQYF. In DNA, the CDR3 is TGCGCCAGCAGCTCAGTCCAGGGGGCAGAGGAGACCCAGTACTTC.

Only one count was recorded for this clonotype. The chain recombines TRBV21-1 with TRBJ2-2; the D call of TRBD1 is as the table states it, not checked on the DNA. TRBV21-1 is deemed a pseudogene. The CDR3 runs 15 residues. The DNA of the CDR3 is TGTGCCAGCAGCGGCCGGGGGCCCAACACCGGGGAGCTGTTTTTT. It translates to CASSGRGPNTGELFF.

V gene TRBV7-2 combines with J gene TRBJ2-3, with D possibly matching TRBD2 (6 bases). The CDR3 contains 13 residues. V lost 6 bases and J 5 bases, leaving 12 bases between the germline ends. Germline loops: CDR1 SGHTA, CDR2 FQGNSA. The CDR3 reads CASRSGVGDTQYF. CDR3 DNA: TGTGCCAGCAGGTCGGGGGTTGGAGATACGCAGTATTTT. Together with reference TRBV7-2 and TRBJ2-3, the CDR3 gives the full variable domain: GAGVSQSPSNKVTEKGKDVELRCDPISGHTALYWYRQSLGQGLEFLIYFQGNSAPDKSGLPSDRFSAERTGGSVSTLTIQRTQQEDSAVYLCASRSGVGDTQYFGPGTRLTVL.